Described below is a single T cell receptor beta chain sequence and its context. Its antigen is not identified. Selected positively for CCR7 and CD45RO-negative, naive CD8 cells excluded terminally differentiated effector memory CD45RA+ cells. Clones were read by immunoSEQ multiplex PCR, and TCRdb kept only the in-frame ones, dropping some. This table holds 550,000 to 750,000 clones, 92% found once. The CDR3 is made up of 14 amino acids. Germline CDR1 SGDLS, CDR2 YYNGEE. With V trimmed by 3 bases and J by 10 bases, 4 bases remained unmatched. The record originates from a study of shared clonotypes between healthy human individuals. Study as a whole: Participating donors consisted of a couple of women and a few men aged 18 to 49. Broader study findings: Clonotypes which were not shared had lower generation probabilities than clonotypes that all four donors shared.

What was sequenced was naive CD8+ T cells sorted from blood. This TCR came from a man aged 30-40 years in good health. The chain employs TRBV9 and TRBJ2-1; 13 positions agree with TRBD2. DNA of the CDR3: TGTGCCAGCAGCGCTACTAGCGGGAGGGACGAGCAGTTCTTC. Translated: CASSATSGRDEQFF.